Listed here are 27 T cell receptor beta chains from one sample, sequenced in a study of CD8+ T cells in alopecia areata. As the sequencing template, cDNA was produced by extracting RNA and reverse transcribing it. TCRdb's copy holds only in-frame clones and misses some; the assay was immunoSEQ multiplex PCR. The sample consists of 170,000 or so clones, almost 65% of them appearing once. Material: CD4+ T cells sorted from blood, obtained at week 0. These receptors were obtained from a human donor with alopecia areata.

The chain combines TRBV29-1 with TRBJ1-1, with 8 bases fitting TRBD1. V lost 8 bases to trimming and J lost 8 bases; unmatched junction nucleotides: 7. The CDR3 is made up of 11 amino acids. Germline CDR1 is SQVTM and CDR2 is ANQGSEA. In nucleotides, the CDR3 is TGCAGCACTTTTAGACAGGGGGAAGCTTTCTTT. This translates into CSTFRQGEAFF.

The V and J genes are TRBV7-6 and TRBJ2-7, with a tentative D call TRBD1 (6 bases). The CDR3 loop spans 14 amino acids. The germline gives CDR1 SGHVS, CDR2 FNYEAQ. V lost 5 bases and J lost 3, with 14 bases in between. The CDR3 here is CASSVLTDSYEQYF. The CDR3 DNA reads as TGTGCCAGCAGCGTACTTACGGACAGCTACGAGCAGTACTTC.

The chain couples TRBV27 to TRBJ2-5; D is uncertain. Between the trimmed V and J ends, which lost 0 bases and 0 bases, there was a span of 8 bases. The CDR3 covers 15 residues. CDR1 and CDR2 from the germline V gene are MNHEY and SMNVEV (reference sequence). In nucleotides, the CDR3 is TGTGCCAGCAGTTTATCGCTAACCAACCAAGAGACCCAGTACTTC. This encodes CASSLSLTNQETQYF.

This clone was counted a few times. V gene TRBV9 combines with J gene TRBJ2-1; D gene ambiguous. The germline V gene has CDR1 SGDLS and CDR2 YYNGEE. The CDR3 consists of 12 residues. V gave up 0 bases and J gave up 4 bases, with 2 bases separating them. DNA of the CDR3: TGTGCCAGCAGCGTAGCATACAATGAGCAGTTCTTC. Amino acid sequence: CASSVAYNEQFF.

The chain has TRBV7-2 and TRBJ2-3, with 7 bases that match TRBD1. Per the germline V gene, CDR1 is SGHTA and CDR2 is FQGNSA. The CDR3 contains 15 residues. The trim removed 1 base at V and 1 base at J, leaving 2 bases unmatched. The CDR3 loop is CASSLGGTGTDTQYF. CDR3 in DNA: TGTGCCAGCAGCTTAGGGGGGACAGGCACAGATACGCAGTATTTT. The variable domain in full, completed from reference TRBV7-2 and TRBJ2-3, reads GAGVSQSPSNKVTEKGKDVELRCDPISGHTALYWYRQSLGQGLEFLIYFQGNSAPDKSGLPSDRFSAERTGGSVSTLTIQRTQQEDSAVYLCASSLGGTGTDTQYFGPGTRLTVL.

This clone was observed a few times. V is TRBV7-9 and J is TRBJ2-5, with a possible D match to TRBD2 (5 bases). Trimming removed 3 bases from V and 4 bases from J, with 6 bases in between. Germline V CDR1 and CDR2: SEHNR, FQNEAQ (reference sequence). The CDR3 contains 12 residues. This CDR3 is CASSFRGETQYF. The CDR3 DNA reads TGTGCCAGCAGCTTCCGGGGAGAGACCCAGTACTTC.

The genes are TRBV29-1 and TRBJ1-2; D is possibly TRBD1 (5 bases). CDR1 is SQVTM, CDR2 ANQGSEA, per germline. Trimming left V 8 bases short and J 3 bases short, with 10 bases between. This CDR3 spans 11 amino acids. The CDR3 DNA sequence: TGCAGCCTAGGAGGGGACTATGGCTACACCTTC. As protein: CSLGGDYGYTF.

This clone has a handful of counts. The V gene is TRBV11-1, the J gene TRBJ2-1, with D perhaps being TRBD1 or TRBD2 (6 bases each). The germline V gene has CDR1 SGHAT and CDR2 FQDESV (reference sequence). CDR3 length: 14 amino acids. With 4 bases removed from V and 8 bases from J, the gap between germline ends came to 15 bases. In DNA form, the CDR3 reads TGTGCCAGCAGCTGGGGGGCCGAAGCCGATGAGCAGTTCTTC. Amino acids: CASSWGAEADEQFF.

The rearrangement joins TRBV29-1 to TRBJ1-1; D uncertain. Germline CDR1 is SQVTM and CDR2 is ANQGSEA. Trimming removed 8 bases at V and 0 bases at J, with 13 bases between. The CDR3 runs to 13 residues. The CDR3: CSTLGDLNTEAFF. Here the CDR3 DNA reads TGCAGCACACTAGGCGATTTGAACACTGAAGCTTTCTTT.

This chain joins TRBV7-9 and TRBJ2-3; D may be TRBD1 (5 bases). The germline V and J ends were trimmed by 4 bases and 4 bases, with 9 bases remaining between them. Germline assignment: CDR1 SEHNR and CDR2 FQNEAQ (reference sequence). The CDR3 contains 13 residues. The chain's CDR3 is CASSSRGPDTQYF. CDR3 sequence (DNA): TGTGCCAGCAGCTCAAGGGGTCCAGATACGCAGTATTTT.

The chain employs TRBV5-1 and TRBJ2-7; possibly TRBD2 for D (5 bases). Trimming left V 1 base short and J 3 bases short, with 8 bases between. The CDR3 contains 13 residues. Germline V gene sequence: CDR1 SGHRS, CDR2 YFSETQ. DNA of the CDR3: TGCGCCAGCAGCTTGAGCCGGGACTACGAGCAGTACTTC. It encodes CASSLSRDYEQYF.

This clone turned up a few times. The chain links TRBV29-1 to TRBJ2-7; a possible D gene is TRBD1 (6 bases). The V gene's germline CDR1 is SQVTM and CDR2 ANQGSEA. Trimming stripped 5 bases from V and 3 bases from J, with 11 bases between. CDR3 length: 12 residues. The CDR3 here is CSVQQGIYEQYF. DNA for the CDR3: TGCAGCGTTCAACAGGGCATCTACGAGCAGTACTTC.

As to this clone: A much larger clone differs from this one at a single base, so this may be a read error. The genes are TRBV7-9 and TRBJ2-7; 7 nucleotides match TRBD2. This CDR3 region has 14 residues. Per germline, CDR1 SEHNR and CDR2 FQNEAQ (reference sequence). The trim removed 2 bases at V and 0 bases at J, leaving 1 base unmatched. The CDR3, as DNA: TGTGCCAGCAGCTTAACGGGGGGCTCCTACGAGCAGTACTTC. Its protein product is CASSLTGGSYEQYF.

The chain joins TRBV30 to TRBJ2-1, with TRBD1 matching 10 bases. The CDR3 loop spans 14 amino acids. Germline loops: CDR1 GTSNPN, CDR2 SVGIG (reference sequence). The V and J ends lost 1 base and 7 bases, in that order; junction bases with no gene match: 4. The CDR3 DNA follows: TGTGCCTGGAGTGGACAGGGGGCGCGGAATGAGCAGTTCTTC. It specifies CAWSGQGARNEQFF.

The genes are TRBV29-1 and TRBJ2-7; D gene unclear. V shed 6 bases and J shed 7 bases, with 13 bases lying between them. Per the germline V gene, CDR1 is SQVTM and CDR2 is ANQGSEA. The CDR3 runs 11 residues. The CDR3 coding sequence is TGCAGCGTCGGAAGGCCCACGGAGCAGTACTTC. Translation gives CSVGRPTEQYF.

This chain joins TRBV29-1 and TRBJ1-1; D remains ambiguous. V dropped 4 bases and J dropped 6 bases, with 15 bases sitting between them. Per the germline V gene, CDR1 is SQVTM and CDR2 is ANQGSEA. This CDR3 is 13 amino acids long. The CDR3 sequence: CSVGVNGPSEAFF. CDR3 sequence (DNA): TGCAGCGTTGGGGTTAACGGACCTTCTGAAGCTTTCTTT. Full variable domain (remainder filled in from reference TRBV29-1 and TRBJ1-1): SAVISQKPSRDICQRGTSLTIQCQVDSQVTMMFWYRQQPGQSLTLIATANQGSEATYESGFVIDKFPISRPNLTFSTLTVSNMSPEDSSIYLCSVGVNGPSEAFFGQGTRLTVV.

The V gene is TRBV4-3, the J gene TRBJ2-5, with 10 bases fitting TRBD2. The length of the CDR3 is 15 residues. Per germline, CDR1 LGHNA and CDR2 YSLEER. After removal of 4 bases from V and 1 base from J, the junction contained 3 bases not matched to a gene. The CDR3 DNA reads as TGCGCCAGCAGCCCCCTAGCGGGGGCCCAAGAGACCCAGTACTTC. Residues: CASSPLAGAQETQYF.

This clone was seen only once. The CDR3 spells CASSQLAGGFTGELFF. The CDR3 region has the DNA TGCGCCAGCAGCCAGCTAGCGGGGGGGTTTACCGGGGAGCTGTTTTTT. The chain couples TRBV4-3 to TRBJ2-2; 12 bases line up with TRBD2. Losses at the gene ends were 3 bases for V and 5 bases for J; bases not matched to a gene: 4. CDR1 and CDR2 (germline): LGHNA, YSLEER. This CDR3 spans 16 amino acids.

This clone was seen a handful of times. This chain joins TRBV11-2 and TRBJ2-3; D not certain. Germline V gene data show CDR1 as SGHAT and CDR2 as FQNNGV. The CDR3 extends over 14 amino acids. V lost 3 bases to trimming and J lost 4 bases, with 11 bases between them. DNA for the CDR3: TGTGCCAGCAGCTTCTTTAAGAGATCAGATACGCAGTATTTT. It yields the protein CASSFFKRSDTQYF.

This chain joins TRBV29-1 and TRBJ1-2; 8 bases are a match to TRBD1. CDR3 size: 13 residues. Germline assignment: CDR1 SQVTM and CDR2 ANQGSEA. V shed 4 bases and J 0 bases; nucleotides not matched to a gene: 1. The CDR3 is CSVGDRTNYGYTF. Here the CDR3 DNA reads TGCAGCGTTGGGGACAGGACTAACTATGGCTACACCTTC.

The table lists this clone with a count of one. Here the CDR3 DNA reads TGTGCCAGCAGCCAAATCGGCCCGGGGGGGGAGAAGACCCAGTACTTC. Translation: CASSQIGPGGEKTQYF. This rearrangement joins TRBV14 to TRBJ2-5, with 8 nucleotides matching TRBD2. The germline CDR1 and CDR2 sequences are SGHDN and FVKESK. With V trimmed by 2 bases and J by 6 bases, 11 bases remained unmatched. The CDR3 consists of 16 residues.

In this sample, this clone turned up a few times. The J gene is TRBJ1-1, the V gene TRBV29-1; TRBD1 agrees at 9 bases. Germline V gene lookup returns CDR1 SQVTM and CDR2 ANQGSEA. V lost 6 bases to trimming and J lost 1 base; unmatched junction nucleotides: 3. The length of the CDR3 is 13 residues. CDR3 region: CSVGTGTNTEAFF. The CDR3 region has the DNA TGCAGCGTCGGGACAGGGACGAACACTGAAGCTTTCTTT.

The chain couples TRBV30 to TRBJ1-5; D unresolved. V was shortened by 3 bases and J by 4 bases, with 10 bases between the two germline ends. Germline lookup yields CDR1 GTSNPN and CDR2 SVGIG (reference sequence). The CDR3 spans 13 residues. The CDR3 reads CAWSVRKNQPQHF. DNA of the CDR3: TGTGCCTGGAGCGTACGGAAAAATCAGCCCCAGCATTTT. Based on the CDR3 plus reference TRBV30 and TRBJ1-5, the full variable domain is SQTIHQWPATLVQPVGSPLSLECTVEGTSNPNLYWYRQAAGRGLQLLFYSVGIGQISSEVPQNLSASRPQDRQFILSSKKLLLSDSGFYLCAWSVRKNQPQHFGDGTRLSIL.

CDR3 sequence: CSVGGMGNTEAFF. CDR3 DNA sequence: TGCAGCGTTGGAGGGATGGGGAACACTGAAGCTTTCTTT. The chain carries TRBV29-1 and TRBJ1-1; no definite D call. CDR1 is SQVTM, CDR2 ANQGSEA, per germline. Between the trimmed V and J ends, which lost 4 bases and 1 base, there was a span of 10 bases. CDR3 length equals 13 residues.

The chain is built from TRBV29-1 and TRBJ2-5; TRBD2 matches at 7 bases. J lost 5 bases, V lost 4 bases, and 13 bases had no gene match. This CDR3 region has 15 residues. Germline V gene sequence: CDR1 SQVTM, CDR2 ANQGSEA. The chain's CDR3 is CSVGVLSGAGETQYF. CDR3 nucleotides: TGCAGCGTTGGGGTCCTAAGCGGGGCTGGGGAGACCCAGTACTTC.

The table lists this clone with a count of one. The V gene is TRBV6-5, the J gene TRBJ2-5; the D is unclear. Trimming removed 0 bases at V and 3 bases at J, with 8 bases between. The CDR3 is made up of 14 amino acids. Germline CDR1 is MNHEY and CDR2 is SVGAGI. CDR3 loop: CASSYSLHEETQYF. As DNA, the CDR3 is TGTGCCAGCAGTTACTCCCTACATGAAGAGACCCAGTACTTC.

This clone was recorded a few times. V gene TRBV4-1 combines with J gene TRBJ2-7; 7 bases map to TRBD1. Per the germline V gene, CDR1 is MGHRA and CDR2 is YSYEKL. The trim removed 1 base at V and 4 bases at J, leaving 7 bases unmatched. The CDR3 has 15 residues. CDR3 sequence reads: CASSQVPGGIYEQYF. The CDR3 DNA is TGCGCCAGCAGCCAAGTTCCAGGGGGAATTTACGAGCAGTACTTC.